What follows is one T cell receptor (beta chain) and its context. Which antigen it targets is not known. Qualities for individual bases were not recorded, and no much larger clone is one base off. Samples from volunteer blood donors who had recovered from COVID-19 were contributed by a second Seattle source. Each collaborating institution followed its own protocols to collect whole blood in K2EDTA tubes. For TCRbeta analysis, collaborator samples were shipped as frozen whole blood, as isolated PBMCs, or as DNA extracted from either sample type. This sample was included in a study of blood T cell repertoires in COVID-19 (dated by TCRdb to about 2020). Context from the whole study: Collaborator samples came from the United States, Italy and Spain and covered acute and convalescent phases of COVID-19. The prospective study material was composed of cDNA or gDNA derived from T cells, B-cell-depleted T cells, or PBMCs. Deeply sampled blood TCRbeta repertoires from subjects exposed to, actively infected with, or recovered from COVID-19 were included in the dataset. A freely available public database, intended as a resource for researchers studying the immune response to SARS-CoV-2, is where the repertoires were released. The samples were drawn from two sources: the first 160 participants of the ongoing ImmuneRACE study, and fewer than 1,500 subjects contributed by 6 global collaborators. Sample metadata almost always included a de-identified subject ID, COVID-19 status, age in years and sex. Where available, HLA class I and class II types were obtained from metadata supplied by the sample provider rather than from assay-based typing. What the authors observed across the whole study: The quantity of clinical and demographic metadata differed by source and by participant and was supplied without curation.

TCRbeta CDR3 regions were amplified from genomic DNA by means of the immunoSEQ Assay, a bias-controlled multiplex PCR. Per the original workflow: The number of nucleated cells in each sample was estimated by amplification of reference gene primers within the assay. To quantify the absolute abundance of each unique TCRbeta CDR3 rearrangement, sequence reads were collapsed and filtered. For each sample, productive Simpson clonality was calculated as the square root of Simpson's diversity index over productive rearrangements. Entries here come from immuneACCESS through TCRdb and include only in-frame sequences with V and J called. Some clones fail to appear in such tables; in the studies checked, an unresolved V gene covers under half of the shortfall, and the cause of the remainder is unknown. V and J calls and clone size follow that table, whereas D and trimming were derived from the DNA. In this sample the table shows approximately 260,000 clones, about 90% of which occur a single time. In total, the top ten clones hold around 6.9% of the sample.

The trim is 5 bases for V and 5 bases for J, with a gap of 10 bases between the germline ends. Taken from cysteine to phenylalanine, the CDR3 has 13 residues. The read is trimmed to its CDR3 DNA, 39 bases read in frame from base 1. Looking up the germline V gene yields CDR1 SGHRS and CDR2 YFSETQ. The sequence is built from TRBV5-1 and TRBJ1-4; TRBD1 could be the D gene, as 6 bases match. Sequences were obtained from peripheral blood. The sequence came from a man in his sixties who had recovered from COVID-19. This receptor carries the CDR3 CASRRTVNEKLFF. DNA sequence: TGCGCCAGCAGGCGGACAGTGAATGAAAAACTGTTTTTT.